Presented here are 14 T cell receptor beta chains from one specimen sequenced in a study of blood T cell repertoires in COVID-19. Repertoires were generated with immunoSEQ multiplex PCR, while TCRdb's copy carries only in-frame clones and drops some. Altogether 74,000 or so clones are present, 80% to 90% being singletons, with the ten largest covering 8.2%. Sequencing used peripheral blood. The origin of the receptors is a man aged 50 or older with active COVID-19.

V is TRBV6-2 or TRBV6-3 and J is TRBJ2-1; 7 bases agree with TRBD1. The V segment lost 2 bases and the J segment 15 bases; nucleotides outside the gene matches: 10. Germline V gene lookup returns CDR1 MNHEY and CDR2 SVGEGT. The length of the CDR3 is 13 residues. The CDR3 nucleotides are TGTGCCAGCAGTTACGAGGGGGCGGAGGTTCGGTTCTTC. Its protein product is CASSYEGAEVRFF.

The gene calls are TRBV5-8 and TRBJ2-1; 8 bases agree with TRBD2. With 0 bases clipped from V and 4 bases from J, the junction kept 3 bases outside the gene matches. From germline, CDR1 is SGHTS and CDR2 YDEGEE. This CDR3 has 15 residues. The CDR3: CASSLESSGYNEQFF. The CDR3 coding sequence is TGTGCCAGCAGCTTGGAGTCTAGCGGGTACAATGAGCAGTTCTTC.

The CDR3 DNA reads as TGTGCCAGCAGTTACGGACAGTACAAAAACATTCAGTACTTC. It encodes CASSYGQYKNIQYF. The V and J genes are TRBV6-5 and TRBJ2-4; a possible D gene is TRBD1 (6 bases). Trimming took off 2 bases at V and 3 bases at J, with 8 bases between the two ends. The CDR3 has 14 amino acids. The V gene's germline CDR1 is MNHEY and CDR2 SVGAGI.

The gene calls are TRBV7-6 and TRBJ1-1; no definite D call. This CDR3 contains 13 residues. Between the trimmed V and J ends, which lost 5 bases and 5 bases, there was a span of 12 bases. Germline V gives CDR1 SGHVS, CDR2 FNYEAQ. CDR3 region: CASSPTTGTEAFF. The CDR3, as DNA: TGTGCCAGCAGCCCAACTACCGGGACTGAAGCTTTCTTT.

This chain joins TRBV2 and TRBJ2-7; TRBD2 aligns across 9 bases. CDR1 is SNHLY and CDR2 is FYNNEI in the germline V gene. V was pared by 6 bases and J by 2 bases, with 8 bases of the junction left unmatched. The CDR3 contains 15 residues. The CDR3 here is CASSPGRGGTYEQYF. The CDR3 DNA follows: TGTGCCAGCAGCCCGGGGCGGGGGGGAACCTACGAGCAGTACTTC.

The rearrangement joins TRBV6-5 to TRBJ1-2, with TRBD1 as a possible D gene (6 bases). This CDR3 has 13 amino acids. Trimming took 6 bases from V and 6 from J, leaving 14 bases between them. Per germline, CDR1 MNHEY and CDR2 SVGAGI. The CDR3 sequence: CASRVRGTDGYTF. In nucleotides, the CDR3 is TGTGCCAGCAGGGTCAGGGGTACGGATGGCTACACCTTC.

The chain joins TRBV7-7 to TRBJ2-1; 9 nucleotides align to TRBD2. The CDR3 runs 17 residues. Germline V gives CDR1 SSHAT, CDR2 FNYEAQ (reference sequence). V lost 1 base and J lost 6; bases outside the gene matches: 10. As DNA, the CDR3 is TGTGCCAGCAGCTTAGACAGCGGGGGGCACGGGGGCAATGAGCAGTTCTTC. It codes for CASSLDSGGHGGNEQFF.

This CDR3 is CASSEIGTGSNSGNTIYF. As DNA, the CDR3 is TGTGCCAGCAGTGAGATTGGGACAGGGTCGAATTCTGGAAACACCATATATTTT. The chain has TRBV25-1 and TRBJ1-3; 9 nucleotides match TRBD1. Trimming cost V 3 bases and J 1 base; bases outside gene matches: 10. Germline CDR1 is MGHDK and CDR2 is SYGVNS. The CDR3 length is 18 residues.

This chain joins TRBV9 and TRBJ2-1; perhaps TRBD2 as D (7 bases). The germline V and J ends were trimmed by 7 bases and 6 bases, with 20 bases remaining between them. Germline assignment: CDR1 SGDLS and CDR2 YYNGEE. The CDR3 is 15 residues long. The CDR3, as DNA: TGTGCCAGCTCCCACTTCGGGGGGCTAATCAATGAGCAGTTCTTC. Amino acid sequence: CASSHFGGLINEQFF. Combining the CDR3 with reference TRBV9 and TRBJ2-1 gives the whole variable domain DSGVTQTPKHLITATGQRVTLRCSPRSGDLSVYWYQQSLDQGLQFLIQYYNGEERAKGNILERFSAQQFPDLHSELNLSSLELGDSALYFCASSHFGGLINEQFFGPGTRLTVL.

J is TRBJ2-2 and V is TRBV4-1, with D possibly TRBD2 on 5 matching bases. Trimming removed 3 bases from V and 4 bases from J, with 12 bases in between. Per germline, CDR1 MGHRA and CDR2 YSYEKL. The CDR3 has 15 residues. The CDR3: CASSQVHGVTGELFF. In DNA, the CDR3 is TGCGCCAGCAGCCAGGTACACGGGGTCACCGGGGAGCTGTTTTTT.

The chain joins TRBV29-1 to TRBJ2-7; 10 bases are shared with TRBD1. CDR1 and CDR2 from the germline V gene are SQVTM and ANQGSEA. Trimming cost V 7 bases and J 5 bases; bases outside gene matches: 5. The CDR3 is 12 amino acids. CDR3 DNA sequence: TGCAGCGCAGGGACAGGGGTCAACGAGCAGTACTTC. Its protein product is CSAGTGVNEQYF.

The rearrangement uses TRBV18 and TRBJ1-2; a possible D gene is TRBD1 (6 bases). V lost 3 bases, J lost 3 bases, and 14 bases lay in between. CDR3 length: 15 amino acids. The germline V gene has CDR1 KGHSH and CDR2 LQKENI. CDR3 amino acids: CASSPPADSYYGYTF. The CDR3, as DNA: TGTGCCAGCTCACCCCCCGCGGACAGCTACTATGGCTACACCTTC. Combining the CDR3 with reference TRBV18 and TRBJ1-2 gives the whole variable domain NAGVMQNPRHLVRRRGQEARLRCSPMKGHSHVYWYRQLPEEGLKFMVYLQKENIIDESGMPKERFSAEFPKEGPSILRIQQVVRGDSAAYFCASSPPADSYYGYTFGSGTRLTVV.

The V gene is TRBV5-4, the J gene TRBJ1-2; 9 positions match TRBD1. The CDR3 has 15 amino acids. V dropped 4 bases and J dropped 2; count of bases not matched to a gene: 6. The germline V gene encodes CDR1 SGHNT and CDR2 YYREEE (reference sequence). CDR3 sequence reads: CASSGGGQGNYGYTF. DNA of the CDR3: TGTGCCAGCAGCGGGGGGGGACAGGGAAACTATGGCTACACCTTC.

This clone has only a few counts. This chain connects TRBV7-9 to TRBJ2-7; D is ambiguous. The ends were cut back, 4 bases at V and 3 bases at J, with 7 bases in the middle. The CDR3 length is 12 residues. The germline CDR1 and CDR2 sequences are SEHNR and FQNEAQ (reference sequence). This chain's CDR3 is CASSSRHYEQYF. The DNA for the CDR3 is TGTGCCAGCAGCTCCCGACACTACGAGCAGTACTTC.